This TCR beta chain was profiled in a study of shared clonotypes between healthy human individuals. Study results and caveats: Sampling involved blood alone; tissue repertoires likely differ. Relative to clonotypes present in all four donors, those not shared had lower generation probabilities.

From CD4+ cells came CD45RA+ naive and CD45RA-negative memory subsets. The run depth of the assay was deep. Method: immunoSEQ multiplex PCR; TCRdb's copy keeps in-frame clones and lacks some. The sample includes about 2 million clones, about 95% of them seen just once. CDR3 length: 16 amino acids. Germline lookup yields CDR1 GTSNPN and CDR2 SVGIG (reference sequence). J gave up 1 base and V 5 bases, and 9 bases lay outside the gene matches. As for this clone: Its antigen remains unknown.

The rearrangement links TRBV30 to TRBJ1-5; the match to TRBD1 covers 9 bases. The source is a man between 18 and 29 years old in good health. The specimen sequenced was naive CD4+ T cells sorted from blood. Subset specified: CD45RA+ positively selected. CDR3 DNA sequence: TGTGCCTGGCGTAACTTCGGACAGGGGAGCAATCAGCCCCAGCATTTT. This codes for CAWRNFGQGSNQPQHF.